The text below deals with one TCR beta chain. The antigen is undetermined. TCR beta CDR3 sequences were amplified from RNA transcripts. During a first-round RT-PCR of the TCR CDR3, the HTBI primer set was used. One entry per CDR3 protein results from TCRdb running MiXCR on the multiplex PCR reads. Seen here are hundreds of thousands of distinct CDR3 sequences, about 14% observed once, and the top ten hold under 15%. The sample belongs to a study of T cells in Graves' hyperthyroidism and ophthalmopathy. Broader study findings: Model predictions of ophthalmopathy came a median approximately 6.8 months before onset.

V lost 6 bases and J lost 7; bases outside the gene matches: 7. CDR1 and CDR2 (germline): DFQATT, SNEGSKA (reference sequence). The CDR3 spans 14 residues. The TCR was taken from a woman between 45 and 65 years old with Graves' ophthalmopathy. V gene TRBV20-1 combines with J gene TRBJ1-6, with 9 bases lining up with TRBD1. Specimen: blood. The CDR3 coding sequence is TGCAGTGCCGCACCGACAGGGGGGAATTCACCCCTCCACTTT. The encoded protein is CSAAPTGGNSPLHF.